This TCR beta chain was found in a study of shared T cell receptors in the human thymus. This CDR3 contains 17 residues. The junction had 16 bases not matched to a gene; V was cut back by 7 bases and J by 8 bases. Germline V lookup: CDR1 MNHEY, CDR2 SMNVEV (reference sequence). Profiling relied on immunoSEQ multiplex PCR, and the TCRdb table lists in-frame clones only, not all of them. The repertoire holds about 660,000 clones, 85% to 90% seen once, with 0.008% to 0.011% in the top ten. The same data also went into a second study, on human thymus T cells. From that report: Samples came from healthy Finnish infants during open corrective cardiac surgery. Resected material from corrective heart surgery provided the thymus tissue analysed. Thymic and blood repertoires appeared to show biased V and J gene usage. Related research described strongly overlapping thymic repertoires in unrelated people.

Source material: thymocytes. The chain uses TRBV27 and TRBJ2-1, with 11 positions matching TRBD2. This receptor was obtained from a boy younger than two with a congenital heart defect. In DNA, the CDR3 is TGTGCCAGCAACCCCGATCCGGGACTAGCGGAGAGATATGAGCAGTTCTTC. Residues: CASNPDPGLAERYEQFF.